The clone carrying this TCR beta chain has more than one count but fewer than ten. No antigen is known for it. The data are from a study of T cell repertoires in cytomegalovirus infection. Whole-study context: Recently identified HLA-C-restricted CMV epitopes and well-studied HLA-B-restricted CMV epitopes were used by the study. It can be stated that public TCR beta signatures indicated CMV infection as well as a matching HLA type.

General observations from the study: Ex vivo responses were dominated by HLA-C-restricted CMV-specific TCR beta clonotypes. Cumulative public TCR beta family frequency identified CMV carriers with the relevant HLA.

The germline V gene encodes CDR1 DFQATT and CDR2 SNEGSKA (reference sequence). The germline V and J ends were trimmed by 6 bases and 2 bases, with 13 bases remaining between them. The CDR3 is 14 amino acids. A single record per CDR3 protein comes from TCRdb applying MiXCR to the reads. The sample has approximately 1,000,000 distinct CDR3 sequences; roughly a third are singletons. Sequencing was performed on cultured CD8+ T cells from PBMCs, taken from culture after CMV antigen stimulation. This clonotype originated in a human donor in good health (CMV status not recorded). Some clones in this sample may be carry-over from other donors' samples. The chain joins TRBV20-1 to TRBJ2-2; D is uncertain. The CDR3 DNA sequence: TGCAGTGCCCTTGAGTTTGTTAACACCGGGGAGCTGTTTTTT. This gives the protein CSALEFVNTGELFF.